This entry features one TCR beta chain sequence. Generated by immunoSEQ multiplex PCR, the TCRdb table keeps only in-frame clones and is missing some. The table records tens of thousands of clones, about 80% of them present only once. The sample belongs to a study of blood T cell repertoires in COVID-19. The overall study: Sources were T cells, B-cell-depleted T cells, or PBMCs; the material itself was cDNA or gDNA.

CDR3 length equals 12 residues. The V end lost 3 bases, the J end lost 7 bases, and 9 bases lay between the germline ends. Per germline, CDR1 LNHDA and CDR2 SQIVND (reference sequence). Sequencing was carried out using peripheral blood. The rearrangement links TRBV19 to TRBJ1-2; D is uncertain. The sequence was obtained from an older woman with acute or convalescent COVID-19. CDR3 protein: CASSIYGGGYTF. Here the CDR3 DNA reads TGTGCCAGTAGTATCTATGGAGGTGGCTACACCTTC.